This T cell receptor (beta chain) came from a study of blood T cell repertoires in COVID-19. Study background: Sample material is recorded as cDNA or gDNA derived from T cells, B-cell-depleted T cells, or PBMCs.

TCRdb's table, derived via immunoSEQ multiplex PCR, lists solely in-frame clones and lacks some. Of around 130,000 clones in the sample, 65% to 90% were seen once. The sequence came from a man in his forties or fifties with acute or convalescent COVID-19. The sequenced sample was peripheral blood.

CDR3 loop: CASRLTGQGAGGYTF. CDR3 DNA: TGTGCCAGCAGGTTGACGGGACAGGGAGCGGGTGGCTACACCTTC. J is TRBJ1-2 and V is TRBV5-4, with TRBD1 matching 9 bases. Germline trimming cut 5 bases from V and 7 bases from J; bases unmatched to any gene: 12. The CDR3 has 15 residues. In germline, CDR1 is SGHNT, CDR2 YYREEE (reference sequence). Based on the CDR3 plus reference TRBV5-4 and TRBJ1-2, the full variable domain is ETGVTQSPTHLIKTRGQQVTLRCSSQSGHNTVSWYQQALGQGPQFIFQYYREEENGRGNFPPRFSGLQFPNYSSELNVNALELDDSALYLCASRLTGQGAGGYTFGSGTRLTVV.